The TCR beta chain under discussion was sequenced for a study of blood T cell repertoires in COVID-19. Overall study context: COVID-19 samples collected from the United States, Italy and Spain covered acute and convalescent phases. From T cells, B-cell-depleted T cells, or PBMCs came the material, which was cDNA or gDNA.

In the authors' workflow: Estimates of nucleated cell counts were drawn from the amplification of reference gene primers. Measured with immunoSEQ multiplex PCR; TCRdb has only the in-frame clones, and not every one. From that table come the V and J calls and clone size; the DNA was used to work out D and trimming. The repertoire includes hundreds of thousands of clones, roughly 90% of them detected once, and approximately 2.4% sits in the top ten. The CDR3 consists of 12 residues. Germline CDR1 is SQVTM and CDR2 is ANQGSEA. Deletions cut 4 bases from V and 3 bases from J, with 10 bases between. This receptor was obtained from a man between 18 and 35 years old with active or convalescent COVID-19. The chain joins TRBV29-1 to TRBJ2-7; a weak D match, TRBD2 (5 bases). Sequencing was carried out using peripheral blood. In nucleotides, the CDR3 is TGCAGCGTTGGGCCGGGGTACTACGAGCAGTACTTC. Translation: CSVGPGYYEQYF.